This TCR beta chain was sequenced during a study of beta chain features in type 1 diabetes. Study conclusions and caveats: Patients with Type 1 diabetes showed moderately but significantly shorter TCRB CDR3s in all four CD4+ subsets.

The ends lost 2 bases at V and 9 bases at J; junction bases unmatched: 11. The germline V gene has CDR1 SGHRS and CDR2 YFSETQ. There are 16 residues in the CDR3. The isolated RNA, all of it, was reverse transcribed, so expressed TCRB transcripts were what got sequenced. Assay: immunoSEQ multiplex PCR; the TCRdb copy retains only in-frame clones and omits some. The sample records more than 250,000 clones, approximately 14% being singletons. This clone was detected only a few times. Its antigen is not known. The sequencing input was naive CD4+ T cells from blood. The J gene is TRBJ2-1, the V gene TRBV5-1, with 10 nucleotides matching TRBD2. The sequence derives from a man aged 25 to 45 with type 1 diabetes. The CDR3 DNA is TGCGCCAGCAGCTTAAGCCTAGCGGGAGATAATGGTGAGCAGTTCTTC. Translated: CASSLSLAGDNGEQFF. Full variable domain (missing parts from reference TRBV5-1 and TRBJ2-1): KAGVTQTPRYLIKTRGQQVTLSCSPISGHRSVSWYQQTPGQGLQFLFEYFSETQRNKGNFPGRFSGRQFSNSRSEMNVSTLELGDSALYLCASSLSLAGDNGEQFFGPGTRLTVL.